This T cell receptor beta chain was documented in a study of beta chain features in type 1 diabetes. Since all of the isolated RNA was reverse transcribed, expressed TCRB transcripts were what got sequenced. Naive, central memory and regulatory T cell samples produced a mean of around 4 million reads. Using immunoSEQ multiplex PCR, the repertoire was profiled, and TCRdb retains in-frame clones only, with some absent. The repertoire holds 40,000 to 45,000 clones, with around half as singletons. After removal of 6 bases from V and 10 bases from J, the junction contained 6 bases not matched to a gene. Germline V gene sequence: CDR1 SGHTA, CDR2 FQGNSA. CDR3 length: 14 residues. The study's findings and limits: With patients and controls alike, PCR might favor shorter templates to an equal degree. Diminished insertions and augmented deletions at VDJ junctions characterized type 1 diabetes patients.

This clone has just a few counts. Its matching antigen is unknown. This rearrangement joins TRBV7-2 to TRBJ2-1; 13 bases are a match to TRBD2. The clonotype was recovered from a woman between 18 and 29 years old in good health. The source material was central memory CD4+ T cells from blood. In DNA form, the CDR3 reads TGTGCCAGCAGTCCGGGACTAGCGGGAAAGGAGCAGTTCTTC. Amino acid sequence: CASSPGLAGKEQFF.